One and the same sample provided the 30 T cell receptor beta chains below, sequenced in a study of cytomegalovirus exposure and HLA in healthy donors. Amplification used 60 Vbeta primers and 13 Jbeta primers. Data came from immunoSEQ multiplex PCR; TCRdb stores just in-frame clones and leaves some out. The sample gives roughly 43,000 clones, approximately 80% of which show up once; roughly 1.5% is in the top ten. Material for sequencing was PBMCs. These receptors originate from a man aged 25-45 years in good health and CMV-seronegative.

The chain links TRBV21-1 to TRBJ2-6; the table names TRBD2, a call not compared with the DNA. TRBV21-1 is a listed pseudogene. The CDR3 has 18 residues. CDR3 coding DNA: TGTGCCAGCAGCAGGGGACTAGCGGGAACCCCTGGGGCCAACGTCCTGACTTTC. As protein: CASSRGLAGTPGANVLTF.

The genes are TRBV7-9 and TRBJ1-1, with a tentative D call TRBD1 (6 bases). With 5 bases removed from V and 2 bases from J, the gap between germline ends came to 12 bases. This CDR3 comprises 14 residues. Germline values: CDR1 SEHNR, CDR2 FQNEAQ (reference sequence). The CDR3 bases are TGTGCCAGCAGCCGGACAGAGTTTAACACTGAAGCTTTCTTT. It specifies CASSRTEFNTEAFF.

This chain connects TRBV18 to TRBJ2-7; 9 positions agree with TRBD1. From germline, CDR1 is KGHSH and CDR2 LQKENI. Trimming cost V 3 bases and J 3 bases; bases outside gene matches: 3. The CDR3 has 14 amino acids. CDR3 coding DNA: TGTGCCAGCTCACCGGGACAGGGTGACTACGAGCAGTACTTC. This sequence encodes CASSPGQGDYEQYF.

The gene calls are TRBV10-1 and TRBJ2-5; 9 nucleotides match TRBD2. This CDR3 is built from 16 residues. Germline CDR1 reads WNHNN; CDR2 reads SYGVQD (reference sequence). V was pared by 0 bases and J by 5 bases, with 7 bases of the junction left unmatched. The CDR3 nucleotides read TGCGCCAGCAGTGAGTCGCCGGCGGGAGGGCCGGAGACCCAGTACTTC. It translates to CASSESPAGGPETQYF.

J is TRBJ2-2 and V is TRBV4-2, with 8 bases aligning to TRBD1. There are 15 residues in the CDR3. Trimming at V came to 4 bases and at J to 4 bases, leaving 5 bases not matched to a gene. From germline, CDR1 is LGHNA and CDR2 YNFKEQ. The chain's CDR3 is CASSRGQGTTGELFF. The CDR3 bases are TGTGCCAGCAGCCGAGGACAGGGTACCACCGGGGAGCTGTTTTTT.

The chain links TRBV6-5 to TRBJ2-6, with D maybe TRBD1 (5 bases). Germline assignment: CDR1 MNHEY and CDR2 SVGAGI. The V gene lost 0 bases and the J gene lost 2 bases, with 8 bases spanning the gap. The CDR3 is 16 amino acids. As DNA, the CDR3 is TGTGCCAGCAGTTACTCGGCAGGGACTGGGGCCAACGTCCTGACTTTC. It yields the protein CASSYSAGTGANVLTF.

The CDR3 is CASSSPLAAYTDTQYF. CDR3 DNA: TGTGCCAGCAGTTCGCCTCTAGCGGCCTACACAGATACGCAGTATTTT. V and J are TRBV28 and TRBJ2-3; 7 bases are a match to TRBD2. Germline trimming cut 4 bases from V and 2 bases from J; bases unmatched to any gene: 9. The CDR3 covers 16 residues. Germline CDR1 reads MDHEN; CDR2 reads SYDVKM.

The rearrangement joins TRBV7-7 to TRBJ2-1; D may be TRBD2 (5 bases). Looked up from germline, CDR1 is SSHAT and CDR2 is FNYEAQ (reference sequence). The CDR3 is made up of 15 amino acids. Trimming left V 5 bases short and J 2 bases short, with 13 bases between. The CDR3 DNA follows: TGTGCCAGCAGCCGCAGCGGCGCCGCCTACAATGAGCAGTTCTTC. It codes for CASSRSGAAYNEQFF.

V gene TRBV6-4 combines with J gene TRBJ2-1; TRBD2 matches 8 bases. The CDR3 consists of 15 residues. Per the germline V gene, CDR1 is MRHNA and CDR2 is SNTAGT. The V segment lost 4 bases and the J segment 6 bases; nucleotides outside the gene matches: 8. The CDR3 sequence is CASSAAAGEGNEQFF. CDR3 sequence (DNA): TGTGCCAGCAGTGCCGCAGCGGGAGAAGGCAATGAGCAGTTCTTC.

In this sample, this clone turned up a few times. The chain has TRBV18 and TRBJ1-5; D remains ambiguous. V lost 5 bases, J lost 2 bases, and 7 bases lay in between. CDR3 length: 13 residues. Germline loops: CDR1 KGHSH, CDR2 LQKENI. In DNA form, the CDR3 reads TGTGCCAGCTCAAAATTAGGCAATCAGCCCCAGCATTTT. It codes for CASSKLGNQPQHF.

This chain joins TRBV27 and TRBJ2-7; 7 bases agree with TRBD1. Per germline, CDR1 MNHEY and CDR2 SMNVEV (reference sequence). The J segment lost 0 bases and the V segment lost 4 bases, leaving 0 bases of the junction unmatched. This CDR3 region has 13 residues. CDR3 DNA sequence: TGTGCCAGCAGTTACAGGGGCTCCTACGAGCAGTACTTC. Its translation: CASSYRGSYEQYF.

The J gene is TRBJ2-7, the V gene TRBV12-5; 7 bases fit TRBD1. Germline V gene data show CDR1 as LGHNT and CDR2 as FRNRAP. The CDR3 is 13 amino acids. V gave up 3 bases and J gave up 6 bases; unmatched junction bases: 5. The CDR3 loop is CASGFGTAGEQYF. In DNA, the CDR3 is TGTGCTAGTGGTTTTGGGACAGCCGGCGAGCAGTACTTC.

The chain uses TRBV5-4 and TRBJ2-3; perhaps TRBD2 as D (6 bases). Trimming removed 0 bases at V and 0 bases at J, with 8 bases between. This CDR3 is 15 amino acids long. Looked up from germline, CDR1 is SGHNT and CDR2 is YYREEE (reference sequence). The CDR3 DNA sequence: TGTGCCAGCAGCTTGGTTCTAGCGAGCACAGATACGCAGTATTTT. Amino acid sequence: CASSLVLASTDTQYF.

Remarks on this clone: A read error may produce the germline difference seen at one junction end. The chain uses TRBV10-3 and TRBJ2-7; D may be TRBD2 (5 bases). This CDR3 contains 14 residues. CDR1 ENHRY and CDR2 SYGVKD come from the germline V gene. In DNA form, the CDR3 reads TGTGCCATTAGTGGGCAGGAGAGGGCCTACGAGCAGTACTTC. Its protein is CAISGQERAYEQYF.

The CDR3 coding sequence is TGTGCCAGCAGCCAGGGTCCCCGTAGCTCCTACGAGCAGTACTTC. Translating it yields CASSQGPRSSYEQYF. This chain joins TRBV27 and TRBJ2-5; D is possibly TRBD1 (5 bases). TRBJ2-7 explains the end of the DNA better; the J call may be wrong. This CDR3 has 15 residues. The V gene's germline CDR1 is MNHEY and CDR2 SMNVEV (reference sequence).

CDR3 loop: CASSRVQETQYF. As DNA, the CDR3 is TGTGCCAGCAGTCGAGTCCAAGAGACCCAGTACTTC. The chain employs TRBV5-4 and TRBJ2-5; D is unclear. V lost 5 bases and J 1 base, leaving 6 bases between the germline ends. The germline gives CDR1 SGHNT, CDR2 YYREEE (reference sequence). The CDR3 loop spans 12 amino acids.

Comments on this clone: This specimen includes other DNA sequences encoding the same CDR3. The chain combines TRBV6-4 with TRBJ2-3; 9 bases are a match to TRBD2. J was trimmed by 3 bases and V by 6 bases; bases with no gene match: 10. The CDR3 runs to 16 residues. Germline CDR1 is MRHNA and CDR2 is SNTAGT. CDR3 region: CASSEAGTSGTDTQYF. CDR3 DNA sequence: TGTGCCAGCAGCGAGGCCGGAACTAGCGGGACAGATACGCAGTATTTT.

The chain combines TRBV15 with TRBJ2-1; possible D gene TRBD2, 5 bases. The CDR3 contains 15 residues. Germline CDR1 is LNHNV and CDR2 is YYDKDF (reference sequence). Trimming shortened V by 8 bases and J by 0 bases, and 14 bases separated the two germline ends. CDR3 loop: CATAREAYSYNEQFF. CDR3 DNA sequence: TGTGCCACCGCCCGGGAAGCCTACTCCTACAATGAGCAGTTCTTC.

V usage is TRBV30 and J usage is TRBJ2-2; 10 bases match TRBD2. This CDR3 contains 17 residues. Germline loops: CDR1 GTSNPN, CDR2 SVGIG (reference sequence). The V and J ends lost 1 base and 8 bases, in that order; junction bases with no gene match: 13. This CDR3 is CAWSDSPLAGEKGELFF. Here the CDR3 DNA reads TGTGCCTGGAGTGACTCCCCGCTAGCGGGAGAGAAAGGGGAGCTGTTTTTT. Looking up the rest from reference TRBV30 and TRBJ2-2 gives the full variable domain: SQTIHQWPATLVQPVGSPLSLECTVEGTSNPNLYWYRQAAGRGLQLLFYSVGIGQISSEVPQNLSASRPQDRQFILSSKKLLLSDSGFYLCAWSDSPLAGEKGELFFGEGSRLTVL.

The chain carries TRBV9 and TRBJ2-1; 12 bases map to TRBD2. Germline assignment: CDR1 SGDLS and CDR2 YYNGEE. The V and J ends lost 1 base and 5 bases, in that order; junction bases with no gene match: 7. The CDR3 has 17 amino acids. This chain's CDR3 is CASSVRLAGDSNNEQFF. Written as DNA, the CDR3 is TGTGCCAGCAGCGTAAGACTAGCGGGAGATAGCAACAATGAGCAGTTCTTC.

The V gene is TRBV11-1, the J gene TRBJ1-1; a possible D gene is TRBD1 (6 bases). Germline CDR1 SGHAT, CDR2 FQDESV (reference sequence). Trimming left V 3 bases short and J 0 bases short, with 14 bases between. CDR3 length: 16 residues. The chain's CDR3 is CASSLGGALLNTEAFF. The CDR3 nucleotides are TGTGCCAGCAGCTTGGGGGGGGCCCTCTTGAACACTGAAGCTTTCTTT. Full variable domain (missing parts from reference TRBV11-1 and TRBJ1-1): EAEVAQSPRYKITEKSQAVAFWCDPISGHATLYWYRQILGQGPELLVQFQDESVVDDSQLPKDRFSAERLKGVDSTLKIQPAELGDSAMYLCASSLGGALLNTEAFFGQGTRLTVV.

The J gene is TRBJ2-5, the V gene TRBV7-2; TRBD2 matches at 12 bases. CDR3 size: 18 residues. The J segment lost 4 bases and the V segment lost 1 base, leaving 10 bases of the junction unmatched. CDR1 and CDR2 (germline): SGHTA, FQGNSA. The CDR3 spells CASSLVRTSGISLETQYF. The CDR3 DNA reads as TGTGCCAGCAGCTTAGTGAGGACTAGCGGGATATCATTAGAGACCCAGTACTTC. Combining the CDR3 with reference TRBV7-2 and TRBJ2-5 gives the whole variable domain GAGVSQSPSNKVTEKGKDVELRCDPISGHTALYWYRQSLGQGLEFLIYFQGNSAPDKSGLPSDRFSAERTGGSVSTLTIQRTQQEDSAVYLCASSLVRTSGISLETQYFGPGTRLLVL.

The rearrangement uses TRBV11-2 and TRBJ1-5, with D perhaps TRBD1 (5 bases). CDR3 length: 15 residues. Per the germline V gene, CDR1 is SGHAT and CDR2 is FQNNGV. V lost 2 bases to trimming and J lost 2 bases, with 10 bases between them. The CDR3 DNA reads TGTGCCAGCAGCTTATTGGGGGGGGGCAATCAGCCCCAGCATTTT. It is translated as CASSLLGGGNQPQHF. Looking up the rest from reference TRBV11-2 and TRBJ1-5 gives the full variable domain: EAGVAQSPRYKIIEKRQSVAFWCNPISGHATLYWYQQILGQGPKLLIQFQNNGVVDDSQLPKDRFSAERLKGVDSTLKIQPAKLEDSAVYLCASSLLGGGNQPQHFGDGTRLSIL.

This clone was counted a single time. The junction does not match germline at one end; this may be a read error. The CDR3 region has the DNA TGTTCCAGTAACAATAGGGAGGAAGGCAATGAGCAGTTCTTC. This gives the protein CSSNNREEGNEQFF. The J gene is TRBJ2-1, the V gene TRBV7-9; TRBD2 might be the D (6 bases). The germline V gene encodes CDR1 SEHNR and CDR2 FQNEAQ (reference sequence). This CDR3 region has 14 residues. The full variable domain, rest sourced from reference TRBV7-9 and TRBJ2-1, is DTGVSQNPRHKITKRGQNVTFRCDPISEHNRLYWYRQTLGQGPEFLTYFQNEAQLEKSRLLSDRFSAERPKGSFSTLEIQRTEQGDSAMYLCSSNNREEGNEQFFGPGTRLTVL.

This sequence joins TRBV18 and TRBJ1-4; D not resolved. This CDR3 contains 13 residues. Germline V gene lookup returns CDR1 KGHSH and CDR2 LQKENI. V dropped 5 bases and J dropped 3 bases, with 7 bases sitting between them. The CDR3 here is CASSGPANEKLFF. In DNA, the CDR3 is TGTGCCAGCTCAGGGCCCGCTAATGAAAAACTGTTTTTT.

The V gene is TRBV28, the J gene TRBJ2-2; D might be TRBD2 (6 bases). In germline, CDR1 is MDHEN, CDR2 SYDVKM. Trimming removed 5 bases at V and 1 base at J, with 14 bases between. CDR3 length: 16 amino acids. This CDR3 is CASSTPGTLNTGELFF. In DNA, the CDR3 is TGTGCCAGCAGTACGCCCGGGACTTTGAACACCGGGGAGCTGTTTTTT.

This chain uses TRBV7-6 with TRBJ2-1; 11 bases agree with TRBD2. V shed 6 bases and J 0 bases; nucleotides not matched to a gene: 19. The CDR3 length is 21 residues. Germline CDR1 SGHVS, CDR2 FNYEAQ. The CDR3 nucleotides read TGTGCCAGCAGTTCATACCCCCGGACTAGCGGGCCGAAGAGCTCCTACAATGAGCAGTTCTTC. Amino acid sequence: CASSSYPRTSGPKSSYNEQFF.

This sequence joins TRBV28 and TRBJ2-3; D is unclear. Trimming cost V 6 bases and J 4 bases, with 23 bases left between them. Germline V gene data show CDR1 as MDHEN and CDR2 as SYDVKM. The CDR3 contains 17 residues. Here the CDR3 DNA reads TGTGCCAGCAGAAGACTTTACGCGTTAGTTGGCTCAGATACGCAGTATTTT. Its protein product is CASRRLYALVGSDTQYF.

This clone occurred a few times. The chain uses TRBV28 and TRBJ1-5; maybe TRBD1 (6 bases). The germline gives CDR1 MDHEN, CDR2 SYDVKM. This CDR3 is built from 15 residues. V was shortened by 5 bases and J by 3 bases, with 14 bases between the two germline ends. In nucleotides, the CDR3 is TGTGCCAGCAGTCCTGCAGGGGCCTACAATCAGCCCCAGCATTTT. Its protein is CASSPAGAYNQPQHF.

This clone was seen a few times. The chain couples TRBV2 to TRBJ2-7, with TRBD1 matching 8 bases. The CDR3 is 14 amino acids. V shed 4 bases and J 1 base; nucleotides not matched to a gene: 3. CDR1 and CDR2 from the germline V gene are SNHLY and FYNNEI. The CDR3 DNA is TGTGCCAGCAGTGCGTGGACAGGGTCCTACGAGCAGTACTTC. Residues: CASSAWTGSYEQYF.